This record looks at one T cell receptor beta chain sequence and its context. Its target is unknown. This specimen belongs to a study of a mutant IDH1 vaccine in newly diagnosed glioma. The wider study: Patients had eight vaccinations, in weeks 1, 3, 5, 7, 11, 15, 19 and 23. Vaccine dosing followed radiotherapy by 4-6 weeks, or accompanied temozolomide cycles. Treated patients showed a male proportion of approximately 62%, a female proportion of around 40%, and a mean age of around 40 years.

J lost 10 bases, V lost 3 bases, and 3 bases had no gene match. CDR1 and CDR2 (germline): MDHEN, SYDVKM. This CDR3 contains 12 residues. The time point: week 11, during vaccination. Vaccination comprised doses that each held 300 ug of mutant IDH1 20-mer peptide, plus topical imiquimod. Study-wide results and limits: Patients mounted vaccine-induced immune responses in 93.3% of cases.

The table came from immunoSEQ multiplex PCR; TCRdb's copy has only in-frame clones and leaves some out. This table holds fewer than 150,000 clones, 90% found once. The specimen comprised PBMCs, sampled from a glioma patient whose treatment included an IDH1 peptide vaccine. The rearrangement joins TRBV28 to TRBJ2-3; 8 positions agree with TRBD1. The sequence came from a woman aged 45-60 years with glioma. CDR3 DNA: TGTGCCAGCAGTTTTACAGGGGGTGCGCAGTATTTT. This gives the protein CASSFTGGAQYF.